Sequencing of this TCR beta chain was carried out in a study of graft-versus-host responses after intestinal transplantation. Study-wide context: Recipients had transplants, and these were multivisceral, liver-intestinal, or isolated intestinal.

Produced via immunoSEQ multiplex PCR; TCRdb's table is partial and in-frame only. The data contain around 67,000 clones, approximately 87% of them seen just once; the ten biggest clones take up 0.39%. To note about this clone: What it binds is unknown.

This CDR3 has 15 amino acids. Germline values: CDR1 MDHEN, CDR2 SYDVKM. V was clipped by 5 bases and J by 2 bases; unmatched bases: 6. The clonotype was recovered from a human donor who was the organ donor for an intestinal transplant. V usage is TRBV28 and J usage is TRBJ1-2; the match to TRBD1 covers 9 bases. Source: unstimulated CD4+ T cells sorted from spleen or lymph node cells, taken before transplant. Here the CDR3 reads CASSIYGQGNYGYTF. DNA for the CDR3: TGTGCCAGCAGTATCTACGGACAGGGGAACTATGGCTACACCTTC.